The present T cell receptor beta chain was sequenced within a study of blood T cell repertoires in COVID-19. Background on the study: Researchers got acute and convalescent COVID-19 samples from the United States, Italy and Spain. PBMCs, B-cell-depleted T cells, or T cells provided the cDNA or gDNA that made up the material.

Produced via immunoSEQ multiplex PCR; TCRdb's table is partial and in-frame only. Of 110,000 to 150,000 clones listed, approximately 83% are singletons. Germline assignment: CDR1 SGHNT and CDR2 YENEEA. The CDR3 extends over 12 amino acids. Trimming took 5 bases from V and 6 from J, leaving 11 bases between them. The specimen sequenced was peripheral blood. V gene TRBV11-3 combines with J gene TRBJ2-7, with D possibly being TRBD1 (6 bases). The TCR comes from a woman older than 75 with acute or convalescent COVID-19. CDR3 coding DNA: TGTGCCAGCAGCAGCCGGGACACCGAGCAGTACTTC. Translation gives CASSSRDTEQYF.